Sequencing of this TCR beta chain was carried out in a study of T cells in Graves' hyperthyroidism and ophthalmopathy. This clonotype was seen repeatedly, ten times or more. The antigen is undetermined. Study results and caveats: Classification by a 13 V-J model distinguished ophthalmopathy from stable hyperthyroidism.

The CDR3 consists of 11 residues. Germline CDR1 is DFQATT and CDR2 is SNEGSKA (reference sequence). Trimming pared 3 bases from V and 3 bases from J, leaving 5 bases between. Template material for amplifying TCR beta CDR3 regions consisted of RNA transcripts. HTBI primers were the set used in a first-round RT-PCR of the TCR CDR3. One entry per CDR3 protein, called by TCRdb with MiXCR from the multiplex PCR reads. The sample includes roughly 130,000 distinct CDR3 sequences, around 20% of them seen just once. The sequence was collected from a woman in her forties or fifties with Graves' hyperthyroidism that later progressed to Graves' ophthalmopathy. The chain employs TRBV20-1 and TRBJ1-1; D remains unclear. Source material: blood. The CDR3 here is CSASSHTEAFF. The DNA for the CDR3 is TGCAGTGCTAGTTCACACACTGAAGCTTTCTTT.